This T cell receptor beta chain was recorded in a study of neurological immune-mediated disorders. cDNA synthesis was performed by 5'RACE with 10-nucleotide random UMIs. TCRdb fed the 5' RACE reads into MiXCR, producing one record per CDR3 protein. Counted here are about 50,000 distinct CDR3 sequences, around a sixth occurring once; the ten biggest clones make up roughly 4%. Losses at the gene ends were 4 bases for V and 3 bases for J; bases not matched to a gene: 4. Germline V gene sequence: CDR1 SQVTM, CDR2 ANQGSEA. The length of the CDR3 is 13 residues. Healthy control participants comprised blood bank volunteers in Maryland, USA. Where libraries were unsorted, they were derived from 2 million PBMCs stored at -80 degrees C. Points from the study as a whole: The study found the most TCR clonal expansion in HTLV-1-associated myelopathy and the least in multiple sclerosis, below healthy controls.

The sample holds many counts of this clonotype. Antigen specificity is unknown. The TCR was taken from a man in his sixties in good health. This chain links TRBV29-1 with TRBJ2-7; TRBD1 agrees at 9 bases. Sequenced input: PBMCs. The CDR3 sequence is CSVAGGQGYEQYF. The CDR3 bases are TGCAGCGTTGCAGGGGGACAGGGCTACGAGCAGTACTTC.